These T cell receptor beta chains were read from a single sample in a study of T cell repertoires in cytomegalovirus infection. TCRdb reanalysed the reads using MiXCR and keeps one entry per CDR3 protein. The sample has 200,000 to 300,000 distinct CDR3 sequences; 5% to 8.5% are singletons. The sequencing input was PBMCs. These receptors were taken from a human donor in good health (CMV status not recorded). Some clones in this sample may be carry-over from other donors' samples. Both conserved end residues are part of each CDR3. Each record gives: D gene, V gene, clone size, J gene, CDR3 protein, CDR3 DNA. D genes are given only for firm matches. Clone sizes are given selectively: once, few, many, or a class where the clone is expanded.

>-|TRBV23-1|many|TRBJ2-7
CASSQFKRRSSYEQYF
TGCGCCAGCAGTCAATTTAAACGGAGAAGCTCCTACGAGCAGTACTTC
>-|TRBV14|many|TRBJ2-2
CASSHGGDTGELFF
TGTGCCAGCAGCCACGGCGGGGATACCGGGGAGCTGTTTTTT
>TRBD2|TRBV15|-|TRBJ2-1
CATSRDLRGEESEQFF
TGTGCCACCAGCAGAGATCTCCGGGGGGAGGAATCCGAGCAGTTCTTC
>TRBD2|TRBV20-1|many|TRBJ2-2
CSARRPGLAGPGELFF
TGCAGTGCTAGGAGGCCGGGACTAGCGGGGCCCGGGGAGCTGTTTTTT
>-|TRBV7-9|many|TRBJ1-1
CASSLNGVGVAFF
TGTGCCAGCAGCTTAAACGGCGTGGGAGTAGCTTTCTTT
>-|TRBV7-2|few|TRBJ2-7
CASSLEGRGFYEQYF
TGTGCCAGCAGCTTAGAAGGGAGGGGGTTCTACGAGCAGTACTTC
>-|TRBV11-2|-|TRBJ2-7
CASSRDTLSYEQYF
TGTGCCAGCAGCCGGGACACTCTTTCCTACGAGCAGTACTTC
>TRBD2|TRBV18|many|TRBJ2-1
CASSPPLAGGGNEQFF
TGTGCCAGCTCACCCCCCCTAGCGGGGGGAGGCAATGAGCAGTTCTTC
>-|TRBV6-2/TRBV6-3|-|TRBJ1-5
CASRMAPGLDQPQHF
TGTGCCAGCCGAATGGCGCCCGGTTTGGATCAGCCCCAGCATTTT
>TRBD1|TRBV2|many|TRBJ2-3
CASSIGQGGADTQYF
TGTGCCAGCAGTATCGGACAGGGAGGCGCAGATACGCAGTATTTT
>-|TRBV10-3|many|TRBJ2-5
CAIGAGRDETQYF
TGTGCCATCGGGGCAGGGCGGGATGAGACCCAGTACTTC
>TRBD1|TRBV27|few|TRBJ1-6
CASSSEPRQGRNSPLHF
TGTGCCAGCAGTTCGGAGCCTCGACAGGGACGAAATTCACCCCTCCACTTT
>-|TRBV25-1|many|TRBJ1-1
CASSEEGRAFF
TGTGCCAGCAGTGAAGAAGGGAGGGCTTTCTTT
>-|TRBV6-5|many|TRBJ2-3
CASSYGLADTQYF
TGTGCCAGCAGTTACGGTCTAGCAGATACGCAGTATTTT
>TRBD1|TRBV29-1|-|TRBJ2-1
CSVYPGQGLPNSYNEQFF
TGCAGCGTTTATCCGGGACAGGGCCTTCCCAACTCCTACAATGAGCAGTTCTTC
>-|TRBV7-2|many|TRBJ2-7
CASSAGAASSYEQYF
TGTGCCAGCAGCGCCGGGGCTGCCAGCTCCTACGAGCAGTACTTC
>TRBD1|TRBV4-1|many|TRBJ2-2
CASSPEDRGNTGELFF
TGCGCCAGCAGCCCTGAGGACAGGGGGAACACCGGGGAGCTGTTTTTT
>-|TRBV12-3/TRBV12-4|many|TRBJ1-4
CASSSGGSTNEKLFF
TGTGCCAGCAGTTCGGGGGGTTCAACTAATGAAAAACTGTTTTTT
>-|TRBV7-9|many|TRBJ1-1
CASTLKGISNTEAFF
TGTGCCAGCACCTTGAAAGGGATATCGAACACTGAAGCTTTCTTT
>TRBD1|TRBV29-1|-|TRBJ2-7
CSVSRQGGSYEQYF
TGCAGCGTCTCGAGACAGGGCGGCTCCTACGAGCAGTACTTC
>TRBD2|TRBV6-2/TRBV6-3|many|TRBJ2-7
CASTLGGLGEQYF
TGTGCCAGCACCCTGGGAGGGCTGGGCGAGCAGTACTTC
>TRBD1|TRBV5-6|-|TRBJ1-1
CASSPYRGQGNTEAFF
TGTGCCAGCAGCCCCTATCGGGGACAGGGGAACACTGAAGCTTTCTTT
>TRBD1|TRBV20-1|many|TRBJ1-4
CSASRTGEGKLFF
TGCAGTGCTTCCCGGACAGGGGAAGGAAAACTGTTTTTT
>-|TRBV20-1|few|TRBJ1-1
CSAIGRGTGSANTEAFF
TGCAGTGCGATTGGCCGTGGAACAGGGAGCGCGAACACTGAAGCTTTCTTT
>-|TRBV7-2|-|TRBJ1-1
CASSLLWGALTNTEAFF
TGTGCCAGCAGCTTATTGTGGGGCGCGTTGACGAACACTGAAGCTTTCTTT
>TRBD1|TRBV20-1|many|TRBJ2-1
CSARSQQGENYNEQFF
TGCAGTGCTAGATCACAACAGGGGGAGAATTACAATGAGCAGTTCTTC
>TRBD1|TRBV5-1|few|TRBJ2-1
CASSSSRTGGIYNEQFF
TGCGCCAGCAGCTCTTCAAGGACAGGGGGCATCTACAATGAGCAGTTCTTC
>-|TRBV29-1|many|TRBJ2-3
CSVEDRGGRRDTQYF
TGCAGCGTTGAAGATAGAGGGGGTCGGAGGGATACGCAGTATTTT
>TRBD2|TRBV29-1|-|TRBJ2-5
CSVRKRDRLETQYF
TGCAGCGTAAGGAAGCGGGATAGGCTGGAGACCCAGTACTTC
>-|TRBV7-2|many|TRBJ2-3
CASSFLPGGIASTDTQYF
TGTGCCAGCAGCTTCCTCCCCGGGGGAATAGCTTCTACAGATACGCAGTATTTT
>-|TRBV23-1|many|TRBJ2-7
CASSRFAYEQYF
TGCGCCAGCAGTCGATTTGCCTACGAGCAGTACTTC
>-|TRBV28|few|TRBJ1-1
CASSNQGRDTEAFF
TGTGCCAGCAGTAACCAGGGTAGGGACACTGAAGCTTTCTTT
>-|TRBV18|many|TRBJ1-6
CASSPDGPPLHF
TGTGCCAGCTCACCAGATGGGCCACCCCTCCACTTT
>TRBD2|TRBV18|few|TRBJ2-5
CASKGLAGKETQYF
TGTGCCAGCAAGGGACTAGCGGGGAAAGAGACCCAGTACTTC
>TRBD1|TRBV7-2|many|TRBJ1-5
CASRLQGLGQPQHF
TGTGCCAGCAGACTACAGGGGCTGGGACAGCCCCAGCATTTT
>TRBD1|TRBV20-1|many|TRBJ1-1
CSARDPGRGPRTEAFF
TGCAGTGCTAGAGATCCCGGCAGGGGGCCGCGCACTGAAGCTTTCTTT
>TRBD2|TRBV14|many|TRBJ2-1
CASSQDGGARNEQFF
TGTGCCAGCAGCCAAGACGGGGGGGCGCGGAATGAGCAGTTCTTC
>-|TRBV7-2|many|TRBJ2-1
CASSPRGRGDYNEQFF
TGTGCCAGCAGCCCAAGGGGGAGGGGGGACTACAATGAGCAGTTCTTC